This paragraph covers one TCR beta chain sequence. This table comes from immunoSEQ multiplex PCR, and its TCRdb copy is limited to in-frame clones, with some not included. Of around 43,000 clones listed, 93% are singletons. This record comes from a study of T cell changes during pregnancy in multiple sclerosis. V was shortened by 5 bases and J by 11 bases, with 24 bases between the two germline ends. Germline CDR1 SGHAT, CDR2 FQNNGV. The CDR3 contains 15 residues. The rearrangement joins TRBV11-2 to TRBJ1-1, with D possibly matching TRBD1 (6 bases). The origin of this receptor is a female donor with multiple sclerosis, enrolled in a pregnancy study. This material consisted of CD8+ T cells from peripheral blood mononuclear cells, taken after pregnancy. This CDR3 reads CASSPRQAERGRAFF. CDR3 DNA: TGTGCCAGCAGCCCGCGACAGGCCGAAAGAGGAAGGGCTTTCTTT.